The 17 T cell receptor beta chains below come from one sample, sequenced in a study of blood T cell repertoires in COVID-19. Method: immunoSEQ multiplex PCR; TCRdb's copy keeps in-frame clones and lacks some. Of approximately 280,000 clones in the sample, approximately 90% are singletons; the top ten hold approximately 7.5%. The sequenced material came from peripheral blood. These receptors came from a woman younger than 45 with COVID-19, enrolled during active disease.

This chain uses TRBV9 with TRBJ1-6; tentatively, D is TRBD1 (5 bases). Germline CDR1 and CDR2: SGDLS and YYNGEE. The CDR3 is 15 amino acids. The V end was cut by 0 bases, the J end by 8 bases, with 12 bases between. The CDR3 sequence: CASSVDTGYYSPLHF. CDR3 in DNA: TGTGCCAGCAGCGTAGATACAGGTTATTATTCACCCCTCCACTTT.

The chain joins TRBV2 to TRBJ2-7; 8 bases match TRBD1. The V gene's germline CDR1 is SNHLY and CDR2 FYNNEI. The CDR3 spans 15 residues. J gave up 3 bases and V 7 bases, and 11 bases lay outside the gene matches. The CDR3 sequence: CASMTQGGSGYEQYF. CDR3 DNA: TGTGCCAGCATGACACAGGGGGGATCAGGCTACGAGCAGTACTTC.

The rearrangement uses TRBV27 and TRBJ2-3; D may be TRBD1 (5 bases). Trimming pared 1 base from V and 4 bases from J, leaving 12 bases between. The CDR3 covers 15 residues. Germline V gene data show CDR1 as MNHEY and CDR2 as SMNVEV (reference sequence). The CDR3 is CASSLWAGPADTQYF. CDR3 DNA sequence: TGTGCCAGCAGTTTATGGGCAGGGCCCGCAGATACGCAGTATTTT.

The J gene is TRBJ1-5, the V gene TRBV9; possible D gene TRBD1, 6 bases. Germline V gene sequence: CDR1 SGDLS, CDR2 YYNGEE. V was shortened by 1 base and J by 3 bases, with 8 bases between the two germline ends. CDR3 size: 14 residues. CDR3 loop: CASSVSGANQPQHF. CDR3 in DNA: TGTGCCAGCAGCGTATCAGGGGCCAATCAGCCCCAGCATTTT.

The chain is built from TRBV19 and TRBJ1-1; 7 bases align to TRBD1. Germline lookup yields CDR1 LNHDA and CDR2 SQIVND (reference sequence). CDR3 length equals 13 residues. The trim removed 8 bases at V and 2 bases at J, leaving 5 bases unmatched. CDR3 bases: TGTGCCAGTGGGGACAGAGGAAACACTGAAGCTTTCTTT. Translating gives CASGDRGNTEAFF.

The chain links TRBV7-3 to TRBJ1-6; a possible D gene is TRBD1 (6 bases). The CDR3 length is 15 residues. Germline V gene lookup returns CDR1 SGHTA and CDR2 FQGTGA. Trimming removed 4 bases at V and 7 bases at J, with 14 bases between. The CDR3 is CASSSQGMGNSPLHF. For the CDR3, the DNA is TGTGCCAGCAGCTCACAGGGAATGGGCAATTCACCCCTCCACTTT.

V and J are TRBV6-1 and TRBJ1-5; 7 bases align to TRBD1. V lost 1 base and J lost 14; bases outside the gene matches: 2. CDR1 MNHNS and CDR2 SASEGT come from the germline V gene. This CDR3 is 11 amino acids long. As DNA, the CDR3 is TGTGCCAGCAGTGAAGTCCAGGGGGAGCATTTT. Amino acids: CASSEVQGEHF.

The chain recombines TRBV19 with TRBJ1-2, with a tentative D call TRBD1 (5 bases). The ends were cut back, 5 bases at V and 4 bases at J, with 8 bases in the middle. The CDR3 spans 12 residues. Looked up from germline, CDR1 is LNHDA and CDR2 is SQIVND (reference sequence). The CDR3 DNA follows: TGTGCCAGTAGTTTCACAGGCTATGGCTACACCTTC. Translating it yields CASSFTGYGYTF.

This chain joins TRBV6-6 and TRBJ1-5; D might be TRBD1 (6 bases). The length of the CDR3 is 14 residues. V lost 5 bases, J lost 5 bases, and 13 bases lay in between. Germline loops: CDR1 MNHNY, CDR2 SVGAGI (reference sequence). CDR3 nucleotides: TGTGCCAGCAGTAAGGGGGTGGAGTATCAGCCCCAGCATTTT. Encoded protein: CASSKGVEYQPQHF.

V usage is TRBV7-9 and J usage is TRBJ2-2; 9 bases align to TRBD2. The V gene end was trimmed by 10 bases and the J gene end by 4 bases; junction bases not matched to a gene: 16. The CDR3 consists of 17 residues. CDR1 and CDR2 (germline): SEHNR, FQNEAQ (reference sequence). Here the CDR3 DNA reads TGTGCCATCCCACCCAACGTAGCGGGAGTTCGCACCGGGGAGCTGTTTTTT. Translating it yields CAIPPNVAGVRTGELFF. Variable domain in full (rest from reference TRBV7-9 and TRBJ2-2): DTGVSQNPRHKITKRGQNVTFRCDPISEHNRLYWYRQTLGQGPEFLTYFQNEAQLEKSRLLSDRFSAERPKGSFSTLEIQRTEQGDSAMYLCAIPPNVAGVRTGELFFGEGSRLTVL.

In nucleotides, the CDR3 is TGTGCCAGCTCACCGACTAGAAGCACAGATACGCAGTATTTT. Translation: CASSPTRSTDTQYF. The chain carries TRBV18 and TRBJ2-3; D may be TRBD2 (6 bases). V lost 3 bases, J lost 0 bases, and 7 bases lay in between. The CDR3 runs 14 residues. The germline gives CDR1 KGHSH, CDR2 LQKENI.

The chain joins TRBV11-2 to TRBJ2-7, with 7 positions matching TRBD2. The CDR3 covers 15 residues. Germline V gives CDR1 SGHAT, CDR2 FQNNGV. Trimming at V came to 2 bases and at J to 7 bases, leaving 11 bases not matched to a gene. The CDR3 DNA reads TGTGCCAGCAGCTTACTGGGACTACCCGTACGTGAGCAGTACTTC. Protein sequence: CASSLLGLPVREQYF.

The chain recombines TRBV7-3 with TRBJ1-2; D gene uncertain. Trimming stripped 3 bases from V and 6 bases from J, with 11 bases between. The germline V gene has CDR1 SGHTA and CDR2 FQGTGA. This CDR3 region has 13 residues. Written as DNA, the CDR3 is TGTGCCAGCAGCTTCACAATCCGGGATGGCTACACCTTC. Translated: CASSFTIRDGYTF.

The rearrangement links TRBV15 to TRBJ1-5, with 9 nucleotides matching TRBD1. The CDR3 loop spans 18 amino acids. Unmatched junction bases numbered 12, after V lost 3 bases and J lost 3 bases. Per germline, CDR1 LNHNV and CDR2 YYDKDF (reference sequence). CDR3 nucleotide sequence: TGTGCCACCAGCAGTGACAGGGGGTCCGATGGACTCAATCAGCCCCAGCATTTT. Its translation is CATSSDRGSDGLNQPQHF.

The genes are TRBV3-1 (or the pseudogene TRBV3-2) and TRBJ2-1; the D gene is possibly TRBD2 (5 bases). From germline, CDR1 is LGHDT and CDR2 YNNKEL (reference sequence). The CDR3 loop spans 15 amino acids. V lost 3 bases and J 3 bases, leaving 12 bases between the germline ends. For the CDR3, the DNA is TGTGCCAGCAGCCATGGGCTAGCCCGCTACAATGAGCAGTTCTTC. It yields the protein CASSHGLARYNEQFF.

V and J are TRBV19 and TRBJ1-2; 12 bases match TRBD1. This CDR3 has 17 residues. The junction had 12 bases not matched to a gene; V was cut back by 8 bases and J by 2 bases. The germline CDR1 and CDR2 sequences are LNHDA and SQIVND (reference sequence). For the CDR3, the DNA is TGTGCCAGTCTCCCGGGGACAGGGGGCACTTTCAACTATGGCTACACCTTC. Its translation: CASLPGTGGTFNYGYTF.

In this sample, this clone turned up a few times. The genes are TRBV19 and TRBJ1-5, with TRBD1 matching 8 bases. V shed 6 bases and J 3 bases; nucleotides not matched to a gene: 7. CDR3 length: 15 residues. Germline CDR1 and CDR2: LNHDA and SQIVND (reference sequence). Written as DNA, the CDR3 is TGTGCCAGTAGCCCTGGGGACAGGTACAATCAGCCCCAGCATTTT. It codes for CASSPGDRYNQPQHF.